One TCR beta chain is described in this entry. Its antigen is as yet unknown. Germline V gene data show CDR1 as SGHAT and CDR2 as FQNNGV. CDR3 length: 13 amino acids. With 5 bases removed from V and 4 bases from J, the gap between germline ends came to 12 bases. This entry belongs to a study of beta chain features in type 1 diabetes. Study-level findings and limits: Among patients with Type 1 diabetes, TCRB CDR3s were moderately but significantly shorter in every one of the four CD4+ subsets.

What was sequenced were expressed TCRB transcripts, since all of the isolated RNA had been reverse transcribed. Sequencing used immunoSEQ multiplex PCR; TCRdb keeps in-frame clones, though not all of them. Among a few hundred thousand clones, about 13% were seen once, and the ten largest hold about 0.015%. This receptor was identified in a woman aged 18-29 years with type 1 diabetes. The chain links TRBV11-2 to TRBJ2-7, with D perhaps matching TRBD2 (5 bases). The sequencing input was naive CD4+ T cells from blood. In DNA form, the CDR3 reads TGTGCCAGCAGCAAAGGTGGAGGTTACGAGCAGTACGTC. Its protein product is CASSKGGGYEQYV.